The clone carrying this T cell receptor beta chain was counted at least ten times. Its specificity is not known. These data are taken from a study of human T cells and chemical hapten exposure. The CDR3 runs to 16 residues. V trimming: 5 bases; J trimming: 3 bases; junction bases outside the gene matches: 6. The germline CDR1 and CDR2 sequences are MNHEY and SVGAGI. Study conclusions and caveats: With DPC sensitization, TCRs exceeding 1 in 1000 frequency showed no change.

It was the library that attached unique molecular identifiers to individual cDNA molecules. TCRdb called the RACE reads again in MiXCR, with one record for every CDR3 protein. The sample shows 55,000 to 80,000 distinct CDR3 sequences, approximately 10% of them seen only once. Regarding time point: patch test 3, about 24 weeks after DPC sensitization. The treatment is: therapeutic diphenylcyclopropenone sensitization with weekly scalp DPC. The study drew its donors from alopecia patients who were 18 to 70 years old and suitable for DPC. This rearrangement joins TRBV6-5 to TRBJ1-6; 8 nucleotides agree with TRBD1. The source of this sequence is a woman in her thirties with alopecia areata. Some clones in this sample may be carry-over from other donors' samples. The material sequenced was whole blood, taken in connection with sensitization to the hapten diphenylcyclopropenone (DPC). As DNA, the CDR3 is TGTGCCAGCAGTCCCTTTACAGGGGGCTATAATTCACCCCTCCACTTT. Translating it yields CASSPFTGGYNSPLHF.